These 18 T cell receptor beta chains share one sample of origin, sequenced in a study of shared clonotypes between healthy human individuals. Libraries were prepared by immunoSEQ multiplex PCR; TCRdb keeps only in-frame clonotypes and omits some of them. The sample contains about 2 million clones, about 95% of which appear only once. Naive CD8 cells lacked CD45RO, underwent positive selection for CCR7 and left out terminally differentiated effector memory CD45RA+ cells. The sequenced material came from naive CD8+ T cells sorted from blood. All receptors come from a man aged 18 to 29 in good health.

The genes are TRBV4-1 and TRBJ1-6; weak D call: TRBD1 (5 bases). CDR3 length: 18 amino acids. V lost 2 bases to trimming and J lost 0 bases, with 14 bases between them. Germline CDR1 and CDR2: MGHRA and YSYEKL. The CDR3 here is CASSQTGTVSSYNSPLHF. The CDR3 DNA reads as TGCGCCAGCAGCCAAACCGGGACGGTGAGCTCCTATAATTCACCCCTCCACTTT.

The chain has TRBV19 and TRBJ2-7, with 7 nucleotides matching TRBD1. Germline V gene lookup returns CDR1 LNHDA and CDR2 SQIVND (reference sequence). CDR3 length equals 14 residues. V lost 4 bases and J lost 3; bases outside the gene matches: 6. DNA of the CDR3: TGTGCCAGTAGTACCATGACAGGGATCTACGAGCAGTACTTC. It yields the protein CASSTMTGIYEQYF.

The V call is TRBV14, the J call TRBJ2-7, with D possibly being TRBD2 (5 bases). The germline gives CDR1 SGHDN, CDR2 FVKESK. Trimming removed 2 bases from V and 0 bases from J, with 11 bases in between. The CDR3 consists of 15 residues. The CDR3 region is CASSQKDFPSYEQYF. The CDR3 region has the DNA TGTGCCAGCAGCCAAAAGGACTTTCCCTCCTACGAGCAGTACTTC.

This rearrangement joins TRBV27 to TRBJ1-2, with TRBD1 as a possible D gene (5 bases). Looked up from germline, CDR1 is MNHEY and CDR2 is SMNVEV (reference sequence). This CDR3 contains 13 residues. The ends were cut back, 4 bases at V and 8 bases at J, with 14 bases in the middle. The CDR3: CASSSLDMGGYTF. The CDR3 bases are TGTGCCAGCAGTTCCCTGGACATGGGGGGCTACACCTTC.

V is TRBV7-6 and J is TRBJ2-7, with TRBD2 identical over 11 bases. V lost 3 bases and J lost 7; bases outside the gene matches: 8. CDR1 is SGHVS, CDR2 FNYEAQ, per germline. CDR3 length: 15 residues. The CDR3 is CASSLELAGVNEQYF. The CDR3 region has the DNA TGTGCCAGCAGCTTGGAACTAGCGGGAGTTAATGAGCAGTACTTC.

The chain joins TRBV27 to TRBJ2-7; 7 nucleotides agree with TRBD1. This CDR3 has 15 amino acids. Losses at the gene ends were 6 bases for V and 2 bases for J; bases not matched to a gene: 10. CDR1 and CDR2 (germline): MNHEY, SMNVEV (reference sequence). The CDR3 is CASSPLDRFAYEQYF. CDR3 nucleotide sequence: TGTGCCAGCAGCCCGTTGGACAGGTTCGCCTACGAGCAGTACTTC.

The chain couples TRBV7-9 to TRBJ2-3; D ambiguous. The V and J ends lost 5 bases and 5 bases respectively, with 11 bases between them. There are 13 residues in the CDR3. Germline CDR1 is SEHNR and CDR2 is FQNEAQ (reference sequence). The CDR3 is CASSPPLGDTQYF. In DNA form, the CDR3 reads TGTGCCAGCAGCCCCCCCCTTGGAGATACGCAGTATTTT.

The chain joins TRBV7-9 to TRBJ1-1; maybe TRBD1 (5 bases). Germline loops: CDR1 SEHNR, CDR2 FQNEAQ (reference sequence). The CDR3 runs to 11 residues. Deletions cut 4 bases from V and 8 bases from J, with 8 bases between. This chain's CDR3 is CASSSGDEAFF. The DNA of the CDR3 is TGTGCCAGCAGCTCCGGGGACGAAGCTTTCTTT.

J is TRBJ1-2 and V is TRBV2; the D is unclear. V lost 4 bases to trimming and J lost 7 bases, with 4 bases between them. The CDR3 spans 10 residues. Germline V gene data show CDR1 as SNHLY and CDR2 as FYNNEI. CDR3 region: CASSAPGYTF. DNA of the CDR3: TGTGCCAGCAGTGCGCCTGGCTACACCTTC.

The rearrangement links TRBV5-4 to TRBJ1-1, with a weak D call TRBD1 (5 bases). Trimming took off 0 bases at V and 4 bases at J, with 10 bases between the two ends. The CDR3 extends over 14 amino acids. The germline V gene encodes CDR1 SGHNT and CDR2 YYREEE (reference sequence). The DNA of the CDR3 is TGTGCCAGCAGCTTGGAGGGGCCGGGCACTGAAGCTTTCTTT. Translation gives CASSLEGPGTEAFF.

The chain links TRBV10-3 to TRBJ2-3; 8 bases line up with TRBD1. Trimming removed 0 bases from V and 2 bases from J; junction bases left unmatched: 7. This CDR3 contains 17 residues. Per the germline V gene, CDR1 is ENHRY and CDR2 is SYGVKD. The CDR3 DNA follows: TGTGCCATCAGTGAGTCGAAGGGGACAGGCGACACAGATACGCAGTATTTT. Translating gives CAISESKGTGDTDTQYF.

This chain joins TRBV5-6 and TRBJ2-3; 7 bases match TRBD1. The CDR3 is 15 residues long. Trimming cost V 2 bases and J 3 bases; bases outside gene matches: 6. Germline values: CDR1 SGHDT, CDR2 YYEEEE. The CDR3 DNA reads as TGTGCCAGCAGCTTCGAGCAGGGGGAGACAGATACGCAGTATTTT. It translates to CASSFEQGETDTQYF. The variable domain in full, completed from reference TRBV5-6 and TRBJ2-3, reads DAGVTQSPTHLIKTRGQQVTLRCSPKSGHDTVSWYQQALGQGPQFIFQYYEEEERQRGNFPDRFSGHQFPNYSSELNVNALLLGDSALYLCASSFEQGETDTQYFGPGTRLTVL.

The chain has TRBV29-1 and TRBJ2-2; 9 nucleotides match TRBD2. Trimming at V came to 0 bases and at J to 1 base, leaving 9 bases not matched to a gene. The germline gives CDR1 SQVTM, CDR2 ANQGSEA. This CDR3 is 18 amino acids long. The CDR3 DNA is TGCAGCGTTGAAGAAAGGGGTCAGCGGGGGGAGAACACCGGGGAGCTGTTTTTT. This encodes CSVEERGQRGENTGELFF.

V and J are TRBV6-1 and TRBJ1-1; D is undetermined. V was pared by 5 bases and J by 5 bases, with 6 bases between. This CDR3 is built from 11 residues. Looked up from germline, CDR1 is MNHNS and CDR2 is SASEGT. CDR3 DNA sequence: TGTGCCAGCAGTCCTAGGACTGAAGCTTTCTTT. It yields the protein CASSPRTEAFF.

The J gene is TRBJ1-1, the V gene TRBV19; 8 bases align to TRBD1. With V trimmed by 0 bases and J by 5 bases, 11 bases remained unmatched. The CDR3 runs to 17 residues. From germline, CDR1 is LNHDA and CDR2 SQIVND (reference sequence). CDR3 in DNA: TGTGCCAGTAGTATAGATCTTGAGGCAGGGGGCGATACTGAAGCTTTCTTT. Translation: CASSIDLEAGGDTEAFF.

This clone was counted a few times. This rearrangement joins TRBV12-2 to TRBJ1-6; the table names TRBD1, a call not compared with the DNA. TRBV12-2 is flagged as a pseudogene. The CDR3 consists of 14 residues. The CDR3 spells CASRLRGINSPLHF. The DNA for the CDR3 is TGTGCAAGTCGCTTAAGGGGGATTAATTCACCCCTCCACTTT.

V and J are TRBV5-4 and TRBJ1-2, with D perhaps matching TRBD1 (5 bases). This CDR3 comprises 17 residues. The V end was cut by 3 bases, the J end by 5 bases, with 23 bases between. The germline V gene has CDR1 SGHNT and CDR2 YYREEE (reference sequence). Here the CDR3 reads CASSSKEGTRIIYGYTF. The CDR3, as DNA: TGTGCCAGCAGCTCCAAAGAAGGGACTCGCATAATATATGGCTACACCTTC.

The rearrangement links TRBV6-5 to TRBJ2-1, with D possibly TRBD1 on 6 matching bases. Germline CDR1 reads MNHEY; CDR2 reads SVGAGI. Trimming removed 6 bases from V and 5 bases from J, with 11 bases in between. CDR3 length equals 13 residues. Here the CDR3 DNA reads TGTGCCAGCAGAGGGACAACCCACAATGAGCAGTTCTTC. It codes for CASRGTTHNEQFF.